This is a list of T cell receptor beta chains from one sample in a study of blood T cell repertoires in COVID-19. Method: immunoSEQ multiplex PCR; TCRdb's copy keeps in-frame clones and lacks some. This sample has 110,000 or so clones; 60% to 85% occur once, and the top ten carry about 6.8%. Specimen: peripheral blood. These receptors originate from a man aged 70 or older with acute or convalescent COVID-19. Each CDR3 is given without its conserved first and last residue. Size is stated for part of the rows, as once, few or many counts, or as a class when the clone is expanded.

v_gene	abundance	j_gene	CDR3aa
TRBV15	.	TRBJ1-5	ATSRSGGGNQPQH
TRBV6-5	few	TRBJ2-7	ASSYLGQGNYEQY
TRBV6-2/TRBV6-3	.	TRBJ1-1	ASSPRFVETEAF
TRBV19	.	TRBJ2-2	ASSTQILGHGELF
TRBV14	.	TRBJ2-5	ASSPGLQYQETQY
TRBV5-4	.	TRBJ1-1	ASSSRVGMNTEAF
TRBV28	.	TRBJ2-7	ASSSGERIYEQY
TRBV3-1/TRBV3-2	.	TRBJ1-2	ASSQDTNYGYT
TRBV4-3	.	TRBJ2-3	ASSQETISSTDTQY
TRBV5-1	.	TRBJ2-3	ASSLNPGATDTQY
TRBV9	.	TRBJ2-1	ASSRGGTGYNEQF
TRBV5-1	once	TRBJ1-4	ASSLFPGQGTEKLF
TRBV5-5	.	TRBJ2-7	ASSLWTGVIYEQY
TRBV21-1	.	TRBJ1-5	ASSKEAFLGTEDQPQH
TRBV7-6	.	TRBJ1-1	ASSLGPGNTEAF
TRBV5-5	.	TRBJ2-5	ASSLVGFGLGTQY
TRBV5-4	.	TRBJ2-2	ASSRDRVNTGELF
TRBV2	many	TRBJ2-7	ASTGQGAREQY
TRBV11-3	.	TRBJ2-5	ASSRGTAGETQY
TRBV18	.	TRBJ1-4	ASSLTPPQGVDEKLF
TRBV27	.	TRBJ2-1	ASGSASGRAYDGF
TRBV6-5	.	TRBJ1-5	ASSQRDRAGPQH
TRBV18	.	TRBJ2-7	ASSPGQQSSYEQY
TRBV28	.	TRBJ1-5	ASSFPPNQPQH
TRBV3-1/TRBV3-2	.	TRBJ2-7	ASSQDIPTGPQGHEQY
TRBV11-2	.	TRBJ1-2	ASSLDNRAGAPGGYT
TRBV11-3	.	TRBJ2-3	ASSTGTDTQY
TRBV19	once	TRBJ1-6	ASRGQVDNSPLH
TRBV6-2/TRBV6-3	.	TRBJ2-7	ASSRRQGRLYEQY
TRBV7-9	.	TRBJ2-1	ASSLIGRGSYNEQF
TRBV5-6	.	TRBJ1-1	ASRPGMMNTEAF
TRBV4-1	.	TRBJ1-2	ASSQPGGYYGYT
TRBV29-1	.	TRBJ1-1	SGCGQQGTEAF
TRBV7-2	many	TRBJ2-1	ASSSSGGFYNEQF
TRBV2	.	TRBJ2-2	ASSGAAGNTGELF
TRBV29-1	.	TRBJ1-3	SAGRGQDSGNTIY
TRBV24-1	.	TRBJ1-5	ATSDSGTGNQPQH
TRBV5-1	.	TRBJ1-1	ASSLGQGRTEAF
TRBV7-2	.	TRBJ2-3	ASSYIAGGLSDTQY
TRBV9	few	TRBJ2-7	ASSVGGTGNYEQY
TRBV6-5	.	TRBJ2-7	ASSYSIQGAHEQY
TRBV2	once	TRBJ1-1	ASSAAGGYTEAF
TRBV6-2/TRBV6-3	.	TRBJ1-4	ASSYRTGESGNEKLF
TRBV5-4	.	TRBJ2-2	ASSFKGANTGELF
TRBV10-2	.	TRBJ2-2	ASSGDFSGTGELF
TRBV7-6	few	TRBJ1-2	ASSPRTGGRYGYT
TRBV7-3	.	TRBJ2-5	ASSLNGQGETQY
TRBV18	few	TRBJ2-7	ASSPQTPGQGSEQY
TRBV7-6	.	TRBJ2-2	ASRTGQANTGELF
TRBV7-2	.	TRBJ2-1	ASSSTGMDNEQF
TRBV28	.	TRBJ2-5	ASSLAGGQETQY
TRBV19	.	TRBJ1-3	ASTSDRSSIGNTIY
TRBV14	.	TRBJ1-1	ASSQSGTRAF
TRBV19	few	TRBJ2-1	ASNTGSYNEQF
TRBV3-1/TRBV3-2	.	TRBJ2-1	ASSHGTSGRQNEQF
TRBV3-1/TRBV3-2	.	TRBJ2-7	ASSQTASGGFSYEQY
TRBV7-3	.	TRBJ2-3	ASSPKGRGSGSSTDTQY
TRBV6-5	.	TRBJ1-2	ASRWANGYT
TRBV20-1	.	TRBJ1-5	SASAPGGNQPQH